This T cell receptor beta chain emerged from a study of blood T cell repertoires in COVID-19. Those who participated ranged in age from about 18 to 89 years and resided in about two dozen US areas. Exposed participants encountered a COVID-19 case during the 2 weeks preceding study entry. This clone was seen more than once but under ten times. Study processing details: Counts of nucleated cells, estimated from reference gene primer amplification, were obtained. TCRdb's table, derived via immunoSEQ multiplex PCR, lists solely in-frame clones and lacks some. The DNA was the basis for D and trimming; V, J and clone size are from that table. The sample lists about 350,000 clones, roughly 90% occurring once. V was clipped by 0 bases and J by 5 bases, with 4 bases between them. Germline CDR1 reads SGHVS; CDR2 reads FQNEAQ. The CDR3 is 12 amino acids.

The specimen was PBMCs or T cells enriched from blood (not recorded which). The V gene is TRBV7-8, the J gene TRBJ1-2; D is unresolved. The sequence derives from a woman younger than 45 who had been exposed to COVID-19. The CDR3 DNA is TGTGCCAGCAGCTTAGCACTGTATGGCTACACCTTC. Translating gives CASSLALYGYTF.